This TCR beta chain was obtained from a study of cytomegalovirus exposure and HLA in healthy donors. Looking at the study overall: A previous analysis identified approximately 110 million unique TCR beta sequences derived from some 170 million T cells. Study-level results: A later examination showed that TCR association rates differed by HLA locus, with DRB1 most and HLA-C fewest.

On this clone itself: Its target is unknown.

The PCR ran on 60 Vbeta and 13 Jbeta primers. Generated by immunoSEQ multiplex PCR, the TCRdb table keeps only in-frame clones and is missing some. The sample holds fewer than 250,000 clones, roughly three quarters seen once. CDR1 SGHTA and CDR2 FQGTGA come from the germline V gene. V shed 5 bases and J 5 bases; nucleotides not matched to a gene: 4. The CDR3 extends over 15 amino acids. Specimen: PBMCs. The receptor was isolated from a male donor in good health and CMV-seropositive. V usage is TRBV7-3 and J usage is TRBJ2-3, with 13 bases fitting TRBD2. This CDR3 is CASSPRTSGRDTQYF. The CDR3 bases are TGTGCCAGCAGCCCAAGGACTAGCGGGAGAGATACGCAGTATTTT.